This TCR beta chain was identified during a study of blood T cell repertoires in COVID-19. The table came from immunoSEQ multiplex PCR; TCRdb's copy has only in-frame clones and leaves some out. The profile shows 90,000 or so clones, about 90% of them singletons. The receptor was derived from a man older than 75 with acute or convalescent COVID-19. Sequencing was done on a sample of peripheral blood.

The CDR3 DNA is TGTGCCAGCAGTGAAGAAGCGGGGAGGAGCACTGAAGCTTTCTTT. The encoded protein is CASSEEAGRSTEAFF. The rearrangement uses TRBV2 and TRBJ1-1; no definite D call. From germline, CDR1 is SNHLY and CDR2 FYNNEI. The CDR3 sequence is 15 residues long. With 1 base removed from V and 4 bases from J, the gap between germline ends came to 13 bases.